The 32 T cell receptor beta chains below come from one sample, sequenced in a study of blood T cell repertoires in COVID-19. The protocol was immunoSEQ multiplex PCR, while the TCRdb copy is restricted to in-frame clones and leaves out a portion. The top ten hold about 28% of the sample, which has under 150,000 clones, approximately 89% seen once. Specimen: peripheral blood. All receptors derive from a human donor in a cohort sampled during active COVID-19.

The V gene is TRBV29-1, the J gene TRBJ2-2; a possible D gene is TRBD1 (6 bases). Trimming shortened V by 7 bases and J by 2 bases, and 14 bases separated the two germline ends. Germline V gene data show CDR1 as SQVTM and CDR2 as ANQGSEA. The CDR3 has 14 amino acids. The CDR3 protein is CSATGTFNTGELFF. The CDR3 DNA is TGCAGCGCCACCGGGACATTTAACACCGGGGAGCTGTTTTTT.

V gene TRBV5-5 combines with J gene TRBJ2-1; 10 bases map to TRBD1. The CDR3 contains 15 residues. Germline V lookup: CDR1 SGHKS, CDR2 YYEKEE (reference sequence). V shed 3 bases, J shed 8 bases, and the junction held 8 bases outside the gene matches. In DNA, the CDR3 is TGTGCCAGCAGCTCCGGACAGGGGGTGCTCGATGAGCAGTTCTTC. It yields the protein CASSSGQGVLDEQFF.

The gene calls are TRBV5-1 and TRBJ2-3; TRBD2 might be the D (6 bases). The germline gives CDR1 SGHRS, CDR2 YFSETQ. V lost 3 bases and J 4 bases, leaving 12 bases between the germline ends. The CDR3 is 14 amino acids. CDR3 residues: CASSYLGGADTQYF. CDR3 sequence (DNA): TGCGCCAGCAGCTACCTGGGGGGAGCAGATACGCAGTATTTT.

V usage is TRBV19 and J usage is TRBJ1-5; TRBD1 might be the D (5 bases). The CDR3 is 14 amino acids. The germline CDR1 and CDR2 sequences are LNHDA and SQIVND (reference sequence). V lost 4 bases, J lost 0 bases, and 7 bases lay in between. CDR3 nucleotide sequence: TGTGCCAGTAGTAGACAGTTTAGCAATCAGCCCCAGCATTTT. Encoded protein: CASSRQFSNQPQHF.

The rearrangement uses TRBV9 and TRBJ2-7, with TRBD1 matching 9 bases. The CDR3 has 14 residues. V trimming: 2 bases; J trimming: 4 bases; junction bases outside the gene matches: 4. Looked up from germline, CDR1 is SGDLS and CDR2 is YYNGEE. CDR3 bases: TGTGCCAGCAGCGTTGGACAGGGGAATTACGAGCAGTACTTC. It encodes CASSVGQGNYEQYF. The variable domain in full, with the rest retrieved from reference TRBV9 and TRBJ2-7, is DSGVTQTPKHLITATGQRVTLRCSPRSGDLSVYWYQQSLDQGLQFLIQYYNGEERAKGNILERFSAQQFPDLHSELNLSSLELGDSALYFCASSVGQGNYEQYFGPGTRLTVT.

This rearrangement joins TRBV2 to TRBJ2-1, with D maybe TRBD1 (6 bases). The CDR3 contains 15 residues. The ends were cut back, 2 bases at V and 3 bases at J, with 11 bases in the middle. Germline values: CDR1 SNHLY, CDR2 FYNNEI. Written as DNA, the CDR3 is TGTGCCAGCAGTGAAAGGGACACCCACTACAATGAGCAGTTCTTC. It specifies CASSERDTHYNEQFF.

This chain links TRBV6-6 with TRBJ2-3, with D possibly matching TRBD1 (5 bases). The ends were cut back, 0 bases at V and 4 bases at J, with 11 bases in the middle. Per the germline V gene, CDR1 is MNHNY and CDR2 is SVGAGI (reference sequence). The CDR3 extends over 15 amino acids. The CDR3 sequence is CASSYSPQGADTQYF. In DNA, the CDR3 is TGTGCCAGCAGTTACTCTCCCCAGGGCGCAGATACGCAGTATTTT.

The chain has TRBV6-5 and TRBJ1-1; 7 bases are a match to TRBD1. Germline CDR1 MNHEY, CDR2 SVGAGI. This CDR3 region has 15 residues. V was pared by 1 base and J by 0 bases, with 2 bases of the junction left unmatched. The CDR3 coding sequence is TGTGCCAGCAGTTACTTGGGACAGATGAACACTGAAGCTTTCTTT. Protein: CASSYLGQMNTEAFF.

This rearrangement joins TRBV14 to TRBJ2-3; a weak D match, TRBD2 (6 bases). Germline V CDR1 and CDR2: SGHDN, FVKESK. V lost 0 bases to trimming and J lost 3 bases, with 19 bases between them. CDR3 length: 18 amino acids. In DNA, the CDR3 is TGTGCCAGCAGCCAAGAGTTTATGGACTACGCCCGTACAGATACGCAGTATTTT. Translating it yields CASSQEFMDYARTDTQYF.

This clone showed up just once. V usage is TRBV4-1 and J usage is TRBJ1-2; D is undetermined. Germline CDR1 reads MGHRA; CDR2 reads YSYEKL. The ends were cut back, 4 bases at V and 6 bases at J, with 12 bases in the middle. This CDR3 comprises 13 residues. CDR3 in amino acids: CASSPAERHGYTF. The DNA of the CDR3 is TGCGCCAGCAGCCCGGCCGAGAGGCATGGCTACACCTTC.

J is TRBJ2-7 and V is TRBV9, with 8 positions matching TRBD1. V trimming: 4 bases; J trimming: 0 bases; junction bases outside the gene matches: 6. The germline V gene has CDR1 SGDLS and CDR2 YYNGEE. The CDR3 covers 15 residues. The CDR3 protein is CASSPWTGSSYEQYF. The CDR3 nucleotides are TGTGCCAGCAGCCCCTGGACAGGGAGCTCCTACGAGCAGTACTTC.

The CDR3 DNA reads as TGTGCCAGCAGTCCCCGGACTAGCGGGGCTTTCAGCTCCTACAATGAGCAGTTCTTC. It encodes CASSPRTSGAFSSYNEQFF. J is TRBJ2-1 and V is TRBV27, with 12 bases matching TRBD2. Germline CDR1 and CDR2: MNHEY and SMNVEV (reference sequence). The CDR3 totals 19 residues. J gave up 0 bases and V 5 bases, and 11 bases lay outside the gene matches.

This clone is categorized as large. V usage is TRBV29-1 and J usage is TRBJ2-7; a weak D match, TRBD1 (5 bases). Trimming shortened V by 5 bases and J by 3 bases, and 14 bases separated the two germline ends. The CDR3 extends over 13 amino acids. Germline V CDR1 and CDR2: SQVTM, ANQGSEA. The CDR3 DNA sequence: TGCAGCGTTCTGGCAGGGATGGACTACGAGCAGTACTTC. Its protein product is CSVLAGMDYEQYF.

CDR3 nucleotide sequence: TGTGCCAGCAGCGGGACTTGGAACACCGGGGAGCTGTTTTTT. This translates into CASSGTWNTGELFF. The rearrangement uses TRBV6-6 and TRBJ2-2, with a possible D match to TRBD2 (6 bases). Trimming shortened V by 6 bases and J by 1 base, and 9 bases separated the two germline ends. Germline-derived CDR1 and CDR2 are MNHNY and SVGAGI (reference sequence). This CDR3 is 14 amino acids long.

This sequence joins TRBV6-5 and TRBJ2-1; TRBD2 agrees at 10 bases. The CDR3 has 15 amino acids. Losses at the gene ends were 6 bases for V and 7 bases for J; bases not matched to a gene: 9. CDR1 and CDR2 (germline): MNHEY, SVGAGI. The CDR3: CASSLTSGAGNEQFF. The CDR3 nucleotides are TGTGCCAGCAGCTTAACTAGCGGGGCGGGAAATGAGCAGTTCTTC.

CDR3 amino acids: CASSLAGQINSPLHF. DNA for the CDR3: TGCGCCAGCAGCTTGGCGGGACAGATCAATTCACCCCTCCACTTT. The chain uses TRBV5-1 and TRBJ1-6; 7 bases match TRBD1. Germline-derived CDR1 and CDR2 are SGHRS and YFSETQ. The J segment lost 7 bases and the V segment lost 0 bases, leaving 4 bases of the junction unmatched. This CDR3 is built from 15 residues.

The J gene is TRBJ2-6, the V gene TRBV27, with 10 bases matching TRBD1. Germline CDR1 MNHEY, CDR2 SMNVEV (reference sequence). Unmatched junction bases numbered 14, after V lost 5 bases and J lost 4 bases. This CDR3 has 19 residues. The CDR3 DNA follows: TGTGCCAGCAGTCCCCGGACAGGGGGATGGGGAGTGGGGGCCAACGTCCTGACTTTC. Amino acids: CASSPRTGGWGVGANVLTF.

The chain has TRBV6-4 and TRBJ1-6; D gene uncertain. The CDR3 is made up of 18 amino acids. The germline V and J ends were trimmed by 0 bases and 0 bases, with 12 bases remaining between them. The germline gives CDR1 MRHNA, CDR2 SNTAGT. CDR3 residues: CASSDSGSKGSYNSPLHF. CDR3 nucleotide sequence: TGTGCCAGCAGTGACTCGGGGAGTAAGGGCTCCTATAATTCACCCCTCCACTTT.

This clone was detected only a few times. The chain is built from TRBV19 and TRBJ1-5; 7 bases are shared with TRBD1. Germline lookup yields CDR1 LNHDA and CDR2 SQIVND (reference sequence). Trimming at V came to 6 bases and at J to 5 bases, leaving 7 bases not matched to a gene. The CDR3 covers 14 residues. CDR3 protein: CASSRTGVDQPQHF. CDR3 coding DNA: TGTGCCAGTAGCAGGACAGGAGTCGATCAGCCCCAGCATTTT.

The CDR3 here is CASNPPSGGLVIEQYF. CDR3 nucleotides: TGTGCCAGCAACCCACCTAGCGGGGGGTTAGTAATCGAGCAGTACTTC. The chain is built from TRBV28 and TRBJ2-7; 11 bases fit TRBD2. Losses at the gene ends were 7 bases for V and 6 bases for J; bases not matched to a gene: 14. From germline, CDR1 is MDHEN and CDR2 SYDVKM. CDR3 length equals 16 residues.

The chain uses TRBV13 and TRBJ2-2; 8 nucleotides align to TRBD1. This CDR3 is built from 13 residues. The germline V gene encodes CDR1 PRHDT and CDR2 FYEKMQ (reference sequence). The junction had 4 bases not matched to a gene; V was cut back by 11 bases and J by 2 bases. DNA of the CDR3: TGTGCCGGTGGACAGGGAAACACCGGGGAGCTGTTTTTT. It codes for CAGGQGNTGELFF.

The chain joins TRBV9 to TRBJ1-6, with TRBD1 identical over 8 bases. Trimming at V came to 7 bases and at J to 3 bases, leaving 6 bases not matched to a gene. The length of the CDR3 is 15 residues. Looked up from germline, CDR1 is SGDLS and CDR2 is YYNGEE. The CDR3 nucleotides read TGTGCCAGCGGCTCTGGACAGGGCTATAATTCACCCCTCCACTTT. It encodes CASGSGQGYNSPLHF.

This clone has only one observation. CDR3 amino acids: CASSYWGSGDNEQYF. The CDR3 DNA reads TGTGCCAGCAGTTACTGGGGTAGCGGGGACAACGAGCAGTACTTC. The rearrangement uses TRBV6-5 and TRBJ2-7; TRBD2 aligns across 8 bases. Germline V CDR1 and CDR2: MNHEY, SVGAGI. V lost 1 base, J lost 5 bases, and 7 bases stayed unmatched. The CDR3 covers 15 residues.

The V call is TRBV15, the J call TRBJ2-1, with 10 bases aligning to TRBD2. The germline V gene has CDR1 LNHNV and CDR2 YYDKDF (reference sequence). With 2 bases clipped from V and 9 bases from J, the junction kept 4 bases outside the gene matches. CDR3 length: 14 amino acids. The CDR3 loop is CATSRSGLAVEQFF. The CDR3 nucleotides are TGTGCCACCAGCAGATCCGGACTAGCGGTTGAGCAGTTCTTC. The variable domain in full, with the rest retrieved from reference TRBV15 and TRBJ2-1, is DAMVIQNPRYQVTQFGKPVTLSCSQTLNHNVMYWYQQKSSQAPKLLFHYYDKDFNNEADTPDNFQSRRPNTSFCFLDIRSPGLGDTAMYLCATSRSGLAVEQFFGPGTRLTVL.

The chain joins TRBV6-2 or TRBV6-3 to TRBJ1-5; weak D call: TRBD1 (6 bases). The CDR3 covers 18 residues. Trimming left V 0 bases short and J 5 bases short, with 20 bases between. Germline CDR1 and CDR2: MNHEY and SVGEGT. CDR3 protein: CASSYSIVHRERDQPQHF. Written as DNA, the CDR3 is TGTGCCAGCAGTTACTCGATCGTTCACAGGGAAAGGGATCAGCCCCAGCATTTT.

The chain is built from TRBV19 and TRBJ2-7; 11 bases match TRBD2. Unmatched junction bases numbered 5, after V lost 5 bases and J lost 2 bases. The CDR3 totals 15 residues. The germline CDR1 and CDR2 sequences are LNHDA and SQIVND (reference sequence). CDR3 bases: TGTGCCAGTAGTGCGGGACTAGCGGACACCTACGAGCAGTACTTC. Amino acid sequence: CASSAGLADTYEQYF.

V and J are TRBV9 and TRBJ1-1; 8 nucleotides align to TRBD1. V shed 2 bases, J shed 7 bases, and the junction held 7 bases outside the gene matches. CDR1 and CDR2 from the germline V gene are SGDLS and YYNGEE. The CDR3 loop spans 14 amino acids. The DNA of the CDR3 is TGTGCCAGCAGCGTTCAGGGGGCGCACGGTGAAGCTTTCTTT. Translation: CASSVQGAHGEAFF.

The V and J genes are TRBV12-3 or TRBV12-4 and TRBJ2-1; unclear D gene. V was clipped by 5 bases and J by 9 bases, with 14 bases between them. The CDR3 extends over 13 amino acids. The CDR3 DNA is TGTGCCAGCAGTCCTCTTGAAGCAACTGAGCAGTTCTTC. It encodes CASSPLEATEQFF.

V gene TRBV7-2 combines with J gene TRBJ2-7; TRBD2 matches 12 bases. This CDR3 has 15 residues. V lost 6 bases, J lost 0 bases, and 3 bases stayed unmatched. Germline V gene lookup returns CDR1 SGHTA and CDR2 FQGNSA. CDR3: CASRTSGGSSYEQYF. CDR3 nucleotides: TGTGCCAGCAGAACTAGCGGGGGGAGCTCCTACGAGCAGTACTTC.

The chain combines TRBV18 with TRBJ2-6, with TRBD1 matching 7 bases. This CDR3 region has 17 residues. Trimming removed 0 bases from V and 4 bases from J; junction bases left unmatched: 6. Germline CDR1 and CDR2: KGHSH and LQKENI. The CDR3 bases are TGTGCCAGCTCACCACCCACAGGGGAGTCCGGGGCCAACGTCCTGACTTTC. It yields the protein CASSPPTGESGANVLTF.

The chain joins TRBV6-6 to TRBJ2-1; 10 bases map to TRBD2. V was clipped by 5 bases and J by 5 bases; unmatched bases: 3. The V gene's germline CDR1 is MNHNY and CDR2 SVGAGI (reference sequence). The CDR3 runs 14 residues. The CDR3 DNA follows: TGTGCCAGCAGTCAGCGGGGGGGAGACAATGAGCAGTTCTTC. It is translated as CASSQRGGDNEQFF.

A single count supports this clone. The chain has TRBV6-4 and TRBJ1-1; 9 positions agree with TRBD1. The CDR3 runs 13 residues. After removal of 5 bases from V and 5 bases from J, the junction contained 3 bases not matched to a gene. Per the germline V gene, CDR1 is MRHNA and CDR2 is SNTAGT. The CDR3, as DNA: TGTGCCAGCAGTTTAGACAGGGGGACTGAAGCTTTCTTT. Translated: CASSLDRGTEAFF.